What follows describes a single TCR beta chain. Clinical history as reported by participants underpinned cohort assignment. Cohort 3 donors counted as recovered after two negative PCRs, clearance, or resolved symptoms. These data come from a study of blood T cell repertoires in COVID-19. Assay: immunoSEQ multiplex PCR; the TCRdb copy retains only in-frame clones and omits some. This table has some 260,000 clones, approximately 90% appearing once. Sequenced material: PBMCs or T cells enriched from blood (not recorded which). This TCR was recovered from a man aged 35 to 55 who had recovered from COVID-19.

As DNA, the CDR3 is TGTGCCAGCAGCTTAATCTCTTACGAGCAGTACTTC. Translating gives CASSLISYEQYF. The V call is TRBV7-2, the J call TRBJ2-7; D is unresolved. The germline gives CDR1 SGHTA, CDR2 FQGNSA. CDR3 length equals 12 residues. Trimming removed 2 bases from V and 4 bases from J, with 6 bases in between.